Following are 20 T cell receptor beta chains from one sample sequenced in a study of T cells in narcolepsy. Profiled with immunoSEQ multiplex PCR; TCRdb holds only in-frame clones, not every one. The sample lists 25,000 to 35,000 clones; roughly four fifths were seen once. The sequencing sample was made of memory (CD45RA-) CD4+ T cells from blood. These receptors all come from a human donor in good health.

CDR3 region: CASSPDVGPGLAGGRTDTQYF. CDR3 DNA: TGCGCCAGCAGCCCCGACGTAGGACCGGGACTAGCGGGGGGTCGGACAGATACGCAGTATTTT. The chain uses TRBV5-1 and TRBJ2-3; 15 bases align to TRBD2. The germline gives CDR1 SGHRS, CDR2 YFSETQ. The CDR3 is made up of 21 amino acids. Trimming cost V 4 bases and J 3 bases; bases outside gene matches: 18.

The V and J genes are TRBV27 and TRBJ1-1; D call uncertain. Trimming took off 5 bases at V and 1 base at J, with 14 bases between the two ends. CDR1 and CDR2 (germline): MNHEY, SMNVEV (reference sequence). The CDR3 runs 15 residues. The CDR3 DNA sequence: TGTGCCAGCAGTCCACGACTTCTAGCGAACACTGAAGCTTTCTTT. Protein sequence: CASSPRLLANTEAFF.

V gene TRBV7-9 combines with J gene TRBJ2-1, with TRBD1 identical over 9 bases. The germline CDR1 and CDR2 sequences are SEHNR and FQNEAQ (reference sequence). V lost 6 bases to trimming and J lost 3 bases; unmatched junction nucleotides: 12. The CDR3 contains 17 residues. The CDR3 region has the DNA TGTGCCAGCAGGCCAGGCGCTCGACAGGGGGACTACAATGAGCAGTTCTTC. This codes for CASRPGARQGDYNEQFF. Looking up the rest from reference TRBV7-9 and TRBJ2-1 gives the full variable domain: DTGVSQNPRHKITKRGQNVTFRCDPISEHNRLYWYRQTLGQGPEFLTYFQNEAQLEKSRLLSDRFSAERPKGSFSTLEIQRTEQGDSAMYLCASRPGARQGDYNEQFFGPGTRLTVL.

Details on this clone: Additional DNA sequences in this sample encode the identical CDR3. The chain is built from TRBV4-3 and TRBJ2-5; D is undetermined. The V end was cut by 0 bases, the J end by 5 bases, with 7 bases between. The CDR3 contains 13 residues. Germline V gives CDR1 LGHNA, CDR2 YSLEER. Here the CDR3 reads CASSQDRRETQYF. The CDR3 DNA follows: TGCGCCAGCAGCCAAGATCGCCGGGAGACCCAGTACTTC.

In its sample, this clone was seen a few times. The chain is built from TRBV28 and TRBJ1-4; the match to TRBD1 covers 9 bases. Trimming took 1 base from V and 8 from J; bases not matched to a gene: 5. The CDR3 consists of 15 residues. Germline CDR1 and CDR2: MDHEN and SYDVKM. The DNA for the CDR3 is TGTGCCAGCAGTTTATATGGGACAGGGACCGAAAAACTGTTTTTT. As protein: CASSLYGTGTEKLFF.

The chain couples TRBV5-1 to TRBJ2-5; 7 bases fit TRBD1. CDR1 and CDR2 from the germline V gene are SGHRS and YFSETQ. The CDR3 extends over 16 amino acids. The V gene end was trimmed by 4 bases and the J gene end by 5 bases; junction bases not matched to a gene: 14. CDR3 amino acids: CASSPASRQGYETQYF. The CDR3 DNA reads TGCGCCAGCAGCCCAGCCTCCCGACAGGGTTACGAGACCCAGTACTTC.

This rearrangement joins TRBV7-8 to TRBJ2-2; D might be TRBD2 (6 bases). The germline CDR1 and CDR2 sequences are SGHVS and FQNEAQ. The CDR3 has 19 residues. V lost 3 bases and J lost 0, with 20 bases in between. The CDR3, as DNA: TGTGCCAGCAGCTTTCAGCTACGGAAGACTAGTCCGAACACCGGGGAGCTGTTTTTT. Encoded protein: CASSFQLRKTSPNTGELFF.

The rearrangement joins TRBV10-3 to TRBJ2-5, with 9 bases identical to TRBD1. J was trimmed by 4 bases and V by 6 bases; bases with no gene match: 9. Germline lookup yields CDR1 ENHRY and CDR2 SYGVKD. CDR3 length equals 15 residues. In nucleotides, the CDR3 is TGTGCCATCAGGGAGGGACAGGGAGGACGAGAGACCCAGTACTTC. Translating it yields CAIREGQGGRETQYF.

The chain is built from TRBV5-1 and TRBJ1-1, with TRBD1 as a possible D gene (5 bases). Trimming cost V 8 bases and J 1 base, with 21 bases left between them. There are 16 residues in the CDR3. Germline CDR1 is SGHRS and CDR2 is YFSETQ. CDR3 sequence reads: CASFPVSAGANTEAFF. CDR3 nucleotides: TGCGCCAGTTTCCCGGTGTCAGCCGGGGCGAACACTGAAGCTTTCTTT.

The rearrangement links TRBV7-9 to TRBJ2-5; perhaps TRBD1 as D (5 bases). The ends were cut back, 1 base at V and 4 bases at J, with 13 bases in the middle. The CDR3 is made up of 15 amino acids. Germline CDR1 and CDR2: SEHNR and FQNEAQ (reference sequence). The CDR3 spells CASSLEGRVGETQYF. The CDR3 DNA is TGTGCCAGCAGCTTAGAAGGCAGGGTAGGAGAGACCCAGTACTTC.

The J gene is TRBJ2-7, the V gene TRBV13; 7 positions agree with TRBD1. Germline V gene data show CDR1 as PRHDT and CDR2 as FYEKMQ (reference sequence). V trimming: 4 bases; J trimming: 6 bases; junction bases outside the gene matches: 12. This CDR3 has 15 amino acids. CDR3 protein: CASSSWGRGTREQYF. CDR3 coding DNA: TGTGCCAGCAGCTCCTGGGGCAGGGGGACGCGCGAGCAGTACTTC.

The chain uses TRBV30 and TRBJ2-7; unclear D gene. This CDR3 has 11 amino acids. Germline V lookup: CDR1 GTSNPN, CDR2 SVGIG (reference sequence). Trimming took off 6 bases at V and 6 bases at J, with 12 bases between the two ends. CDR3 DNA sequence: TGTGCCTGCCAGGAGACTGGCGAGCAGTACTTC. Translating gives CACQETGEQYF.

V is TRBV20-1 and J is TRBJ1-1; D is unresolved. This CDR3 has 11 residues. Per germline, CDR1 DFQATT and CDR2 SNEGSKA (reference sequence). Trimming took 6 bases from V and 1 from J, leaving 6 bases between them. CDR3 bases: TGCAGTGCGATCGAGAACACTGAAGCTTTCTTT. It translates to CSAIENTEAFF.

This sequence joins TRBV6-1 and TRBJ2-3; 9 positions agree with TRBD2. This CDR3 has 15 amino acids. Germline loops: CDR1 MNHNS, CDR2 SASEGT. Trimming took 3 bases from V and 4 from J; bases not matched to a gene: 5. This chain's CDR3 is CASSDRERGADTQYF. In nucleotides, the CDR3 is TGTGCCAGCAGTGATCGGGAGCGGGGGGCAGATACGCAGTATTTT.

As to this clone: Different DNA sequences within this sample yield the same CDR3. V gene TRBV6-5 combines with J gene TRBJ2-7; 7 bases are a match to TRBD1. The germline CDR1 and CDR2 sequences are MNHEY and SVGAGI. The ends lost 5 bases at V and 2 bases at J; junction bases unmatched: 6. This CDR3 has 14 residues. CDR3 coding DNA: TGTGCCAGCAGTCCCGACAGGGTCACCTACGAGCAGTACTTC. Its translation: CASSPDRVTYEQYF.

This chain uses TRBV5-4 with TRBJ1-1; no firm D call. Between the trimmed V and J ends, which lost 1 base and 7 bases, there was a span of 8 bases. Per the germline V gene, CDR1 is SGHNT and CDR2 is YYREEE (reference sequence). This CDR3 has 12 residues. CDR3: CASSLLSGEAFF. The DNA of the CDR3 is TGTGCCAGCAGCTTGTTGTCTGGTGAAGCTTTCTTT. Full variable domain (remainder filled in from reference TRBV5-4 and TRBJ1-1): ETGVTQSPTHLIKTRGQQVTLRCSSQSGHNTVSWYQQALGQGPQFIFQYYREEENGRGNFPPRFSGLQFPNYSSELNVNALELDDSALYLCASSLLSGEAFFGQGTRLTVV.

CDR3: CASSYSIHHGYTF. The CDR3 DNA reads TGTGCCAGCAGTTACTCGATACATCATGGCTACACCTTC. The genes are TRBV6-5 and TRBJ1-2; no clear D gene. Trimming stripped 0 bases from V and 6 bases from J, with 8 bases between. Looked up from germline, CDR1 is MNHEY and CDR2 is SVGAGI. This CDR3 comprises 13 residues.

The V call is TRBV5-1, the J call TRBJ1-1, with D possibly being TRBD1 (6 bases). The CDR3 is made up of 13 amino acids. Germline values: CDR1 SGHRS, CDR2 YFSETQ. Between the trimmed V and J ends, which lost 0 bases and 9 bases, there was a span of 12 bases. The CDR3 bases are TGCGCCAGCAGCTTGGACCTAGGGGGTAAAGCTTTCTTT. The encoded protein is CASSLDLGGKAFF.

The rearrangement links TRBV29-1 to TRBJ1-1, with D unclear. The CDR3 totals 11 residues. The V and J ends lost 1 base and 11 bases respectively, with 11 bases between them. The germline V gene encodes CDR1 SQVTM and CDR2 ANQGSEA. The CDR3 region is CSVEATLEAFF. DNA of the CDR3: TGCAGCGTTGAAGCTACCCTCGAGGCTTTCTTT.

This chain uses TRBV5-1 with TRBJ1-4; TRBD1 might be the D (5 bases). CDR1 and CDR2 from the germline V gene are SGHRS and YFSETQ. Trimming removed 2 bases from V and 8 bases from J, with 16 bases in between. This CDR3 region has 15 residues. CDR3 DNA: TGCGCCAGCAGCTTAGGGTCGGGGCCAGGGGAAAAACTGTTTTTT. Its translation: CASSLGSGPGEKLFF.